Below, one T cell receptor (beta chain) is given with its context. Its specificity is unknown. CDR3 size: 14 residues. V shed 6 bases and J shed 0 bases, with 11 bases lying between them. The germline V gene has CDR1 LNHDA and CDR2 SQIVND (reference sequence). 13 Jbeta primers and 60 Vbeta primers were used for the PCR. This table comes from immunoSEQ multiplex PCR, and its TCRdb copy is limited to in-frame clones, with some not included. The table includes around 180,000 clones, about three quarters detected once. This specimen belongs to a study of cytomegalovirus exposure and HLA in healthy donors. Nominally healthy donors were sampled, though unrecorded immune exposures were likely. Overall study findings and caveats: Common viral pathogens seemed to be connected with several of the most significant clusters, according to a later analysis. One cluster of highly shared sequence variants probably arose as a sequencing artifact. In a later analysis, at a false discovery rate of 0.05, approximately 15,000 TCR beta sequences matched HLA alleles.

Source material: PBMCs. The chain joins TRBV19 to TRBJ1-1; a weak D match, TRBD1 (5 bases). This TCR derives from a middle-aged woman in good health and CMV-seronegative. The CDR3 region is CASSSRGVNTEAFF. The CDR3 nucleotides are TGTGCCAGTAGCTCCCGGGGGGTGAACACTGAAGCTTTCTTT.